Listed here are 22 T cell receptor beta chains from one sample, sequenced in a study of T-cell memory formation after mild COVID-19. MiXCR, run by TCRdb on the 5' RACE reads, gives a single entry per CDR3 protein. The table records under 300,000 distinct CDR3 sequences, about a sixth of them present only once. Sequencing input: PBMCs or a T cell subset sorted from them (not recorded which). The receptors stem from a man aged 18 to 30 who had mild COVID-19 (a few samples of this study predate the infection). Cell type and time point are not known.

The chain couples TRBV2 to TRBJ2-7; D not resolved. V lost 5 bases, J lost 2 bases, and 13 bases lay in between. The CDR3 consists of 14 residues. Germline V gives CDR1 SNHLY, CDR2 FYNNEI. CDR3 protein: CASSRTQTAYEQYV. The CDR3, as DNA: TGTGCCAGCAGTAGGACGCAGACCGCCTACGAGCAGTACGTC.

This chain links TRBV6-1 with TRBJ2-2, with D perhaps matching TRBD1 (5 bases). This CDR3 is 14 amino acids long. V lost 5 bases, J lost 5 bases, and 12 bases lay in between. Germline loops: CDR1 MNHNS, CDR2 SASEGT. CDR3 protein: CASSRFQGTGELFF. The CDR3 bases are TGTGCCAGCAGTCGATTCCAGGGTACCGGGGAGCTGTTTTTT.

The CDR3 reads CATSPRTNTGELFF. In DNA, the CDR3 is TGTGCCACCTCCCCCAGAACGAACACCGGGGAGCTGTTTTTT. J is TRBJ2-2 and V is TRBV24-1; D ambiguous. The V end was cut by 9 bases, the J end by 0 bases, with 10 bases between. The CDR3 consists of 14 residues. The germline V gene encodes CDR1 KGHDR and CDR2 SFDVKD.

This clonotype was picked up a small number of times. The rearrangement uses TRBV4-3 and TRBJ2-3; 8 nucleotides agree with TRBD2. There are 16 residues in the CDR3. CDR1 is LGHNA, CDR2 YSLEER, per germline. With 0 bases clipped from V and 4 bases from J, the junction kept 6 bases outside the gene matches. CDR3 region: CASSQDTTRGADTQYF. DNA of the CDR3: TGCGCCAGCAGCCAAGATACTACGCGGGGGGCAGATACGCAGTATTTT.

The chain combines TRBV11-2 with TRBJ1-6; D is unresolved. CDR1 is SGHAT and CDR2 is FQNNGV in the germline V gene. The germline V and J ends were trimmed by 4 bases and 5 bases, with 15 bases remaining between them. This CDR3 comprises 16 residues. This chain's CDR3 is CASSSRPRINNSPLHF. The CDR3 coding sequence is TGTGCCAGCAGCTCCCGCCCGAGGATCAATAATTCACCCCTCCACTTT.

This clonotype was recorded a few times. For the CDR3, the DNA is TGTGCCAGCAGCCAGGCCCTAGCGGGACACACCGGGGAGCTGTTTTTT. Translation gives CASSQALAGHTGELFF. This chain joins TRBV4-2 and TRBJ2-2, with 9 nucleotides matching TRBD2. CDR1 is LGHNA and CDR2 is YNFKEQ in the germline V gene. The V segment lost 3 bases and the J segment 3 bases; nucleotides outside the gene matches: 5. The CDR3 has 16 amino acids.

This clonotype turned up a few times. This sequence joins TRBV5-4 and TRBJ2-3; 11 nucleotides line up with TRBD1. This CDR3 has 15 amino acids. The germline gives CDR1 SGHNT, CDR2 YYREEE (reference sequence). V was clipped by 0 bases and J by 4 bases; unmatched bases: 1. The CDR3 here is CASSLGGQGADTQYF. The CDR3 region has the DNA TGTGCCAGCAGCTTGGGGGGACAGGGGGCAGATACGCAGTATTTT.

The CDR3 sequence is CASSYSDNQETQYF. In DNA, the CDR3 is TGTGCCAGCAGTTACTCTGACAACCAAGAGACCCAGTACTTC. The chain couples TRBV6-2 or TRBV6-3 to TRBJ2-5; D gene unclear. The germline V gene encodes CDR1 MNHEY and CDR2 SVGEGT. V lost 0 bases and J lost 0, with 5 bases in between. The CDR3 sequence is 14 residues long.

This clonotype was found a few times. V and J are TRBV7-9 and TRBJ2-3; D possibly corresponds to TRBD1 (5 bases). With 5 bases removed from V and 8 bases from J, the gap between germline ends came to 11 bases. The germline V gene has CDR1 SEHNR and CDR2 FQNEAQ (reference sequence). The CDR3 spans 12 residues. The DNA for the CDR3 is TGTGCCAGCAGCACAGTAGGGGCTACGCAGTATTTT. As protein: CASSTVGATQYF.

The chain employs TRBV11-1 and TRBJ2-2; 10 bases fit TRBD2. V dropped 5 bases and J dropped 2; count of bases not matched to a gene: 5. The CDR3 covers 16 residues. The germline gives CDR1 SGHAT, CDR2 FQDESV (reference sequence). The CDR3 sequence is CASSGLAGANTGELFF. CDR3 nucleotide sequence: TGTGCCAGCAGCGGGCTAGCGGGGGCCAACACCGGGGAGCTGTTTTTT.

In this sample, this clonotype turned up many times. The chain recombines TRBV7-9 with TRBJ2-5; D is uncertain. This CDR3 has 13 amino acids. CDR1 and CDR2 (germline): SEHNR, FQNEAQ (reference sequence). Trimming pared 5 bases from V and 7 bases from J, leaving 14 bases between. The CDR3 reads CASSPDLGGTQYF. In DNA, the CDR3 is TGTGCCAGCAGCCCGGATCTAGGTGGGACCCAGTACTTC.

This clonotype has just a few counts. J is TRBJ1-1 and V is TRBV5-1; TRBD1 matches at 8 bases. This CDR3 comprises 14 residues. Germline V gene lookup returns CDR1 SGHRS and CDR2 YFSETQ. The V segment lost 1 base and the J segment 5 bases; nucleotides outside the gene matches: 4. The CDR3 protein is CASSLLDRDTEAFF. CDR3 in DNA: TGCGCCAGCAGCTTGCTGGACAGGGATACTGAAGCTTTCTTT.

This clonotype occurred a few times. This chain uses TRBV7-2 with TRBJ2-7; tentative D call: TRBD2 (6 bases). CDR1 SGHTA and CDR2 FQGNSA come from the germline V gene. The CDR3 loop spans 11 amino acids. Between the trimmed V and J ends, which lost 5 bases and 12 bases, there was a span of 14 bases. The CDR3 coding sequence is TGTGCCAGCAGCGCCGGGGACTCGGGGTACTTC. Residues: CASSAGDSGYF.

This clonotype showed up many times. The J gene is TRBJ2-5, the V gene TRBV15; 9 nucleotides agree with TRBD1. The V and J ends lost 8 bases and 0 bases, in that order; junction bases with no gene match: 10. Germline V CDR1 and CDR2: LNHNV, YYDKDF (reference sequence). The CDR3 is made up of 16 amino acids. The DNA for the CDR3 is TGTGCCACCCAAACTGACGACAGGGGGTACCAAGAGACCCAGTACTTC. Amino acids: CATQTDDRGYQETQYF.

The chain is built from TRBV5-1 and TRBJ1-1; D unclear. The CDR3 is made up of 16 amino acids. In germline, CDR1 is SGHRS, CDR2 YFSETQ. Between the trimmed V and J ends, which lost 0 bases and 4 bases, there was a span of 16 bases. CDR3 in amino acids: CASSLDPWIMGTEAFF. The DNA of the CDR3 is TGCGCCAGCAGCTTGGATCCGTGGATTATGGGCACTGAAGCTTTCTTT.

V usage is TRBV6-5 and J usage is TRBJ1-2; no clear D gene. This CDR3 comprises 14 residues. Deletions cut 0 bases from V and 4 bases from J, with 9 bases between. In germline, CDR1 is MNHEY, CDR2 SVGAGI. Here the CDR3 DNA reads TGTGCCAGCAGTTACTCCCGGGGTTCCTATGGCTACACCTTC. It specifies CASSYSRGSYGYTF.

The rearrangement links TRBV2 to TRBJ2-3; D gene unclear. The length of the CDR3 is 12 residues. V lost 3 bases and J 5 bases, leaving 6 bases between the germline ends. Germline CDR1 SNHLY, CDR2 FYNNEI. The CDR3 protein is CASSEVVDTQYF. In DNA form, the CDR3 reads TGTGCCAGCAGTGAGGTTGTAGATACGCAGTATTTT.

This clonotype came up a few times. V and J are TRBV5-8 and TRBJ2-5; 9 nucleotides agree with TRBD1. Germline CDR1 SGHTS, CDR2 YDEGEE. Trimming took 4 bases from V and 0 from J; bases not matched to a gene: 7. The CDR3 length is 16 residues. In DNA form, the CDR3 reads TGTGCCAGCAGCCTGGGACAGGGTGCTAACCAAGAGACCCAGTACTTC. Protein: CASSLGQGANQETQYF.

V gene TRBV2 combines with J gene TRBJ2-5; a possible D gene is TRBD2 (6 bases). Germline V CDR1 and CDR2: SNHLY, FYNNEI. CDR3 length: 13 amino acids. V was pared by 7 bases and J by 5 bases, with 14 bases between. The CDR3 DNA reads TGTGCCAGCAAACCTAGCGCGGCGGAGACCCAGTACTTC. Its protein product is CASKPSAAETQYF.

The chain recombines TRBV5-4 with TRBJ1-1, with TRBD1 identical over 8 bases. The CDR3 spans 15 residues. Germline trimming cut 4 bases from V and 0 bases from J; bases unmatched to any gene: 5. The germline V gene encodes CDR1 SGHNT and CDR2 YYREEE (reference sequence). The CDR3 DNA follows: TGTGCCAGCAGCACTGGGACAGGTTTGAACACTGAAGCTTTCTTT. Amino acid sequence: CASSTGTGLNTEAFF.

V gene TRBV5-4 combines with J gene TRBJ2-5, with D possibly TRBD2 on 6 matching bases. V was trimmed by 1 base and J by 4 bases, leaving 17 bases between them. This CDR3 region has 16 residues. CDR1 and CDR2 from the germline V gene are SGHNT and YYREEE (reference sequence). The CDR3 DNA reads TGTGCCAGCAGCTTGCCCCCGGGACTTGAGGGAGAGACCCAGTACTTC. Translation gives CASSLPPGLEGETQYF.

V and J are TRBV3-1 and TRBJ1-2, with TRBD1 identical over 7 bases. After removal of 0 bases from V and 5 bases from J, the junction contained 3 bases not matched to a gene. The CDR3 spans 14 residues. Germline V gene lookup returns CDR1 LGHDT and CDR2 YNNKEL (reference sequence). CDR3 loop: CASSQDVRGYGYTF. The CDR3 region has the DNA TGTGCCAGCAGCCAAGACGTCAGGGGGTATGGCTACACCTTC.